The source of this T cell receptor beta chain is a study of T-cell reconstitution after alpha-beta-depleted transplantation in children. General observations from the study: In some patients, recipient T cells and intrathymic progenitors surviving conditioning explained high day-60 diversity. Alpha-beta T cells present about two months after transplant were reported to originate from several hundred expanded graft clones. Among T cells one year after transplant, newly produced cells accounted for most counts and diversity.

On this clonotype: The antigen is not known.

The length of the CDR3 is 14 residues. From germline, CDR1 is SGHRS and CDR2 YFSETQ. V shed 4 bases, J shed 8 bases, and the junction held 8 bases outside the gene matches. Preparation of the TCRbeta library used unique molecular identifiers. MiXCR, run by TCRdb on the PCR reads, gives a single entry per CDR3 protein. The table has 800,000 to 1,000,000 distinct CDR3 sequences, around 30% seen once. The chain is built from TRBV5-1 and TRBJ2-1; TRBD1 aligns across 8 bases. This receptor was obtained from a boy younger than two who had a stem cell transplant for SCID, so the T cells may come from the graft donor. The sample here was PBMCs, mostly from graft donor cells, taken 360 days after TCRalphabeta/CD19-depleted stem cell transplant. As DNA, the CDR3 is TGCGCCAGCAGCACGGGACAGGTTGGCTATGAGCAGTTCTTC. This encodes CASSTGQVGYEQFF.